A single sample gave rise to the 12 T cell receptor beta chains below, sequenced in a study of CD8+CD57+ T cells in acquired aplastic anemia. CDR3 and TCR beta VDJ profiling relied on genomic DNA as the template. TCRdb independently ran MiXCR on the reads; one entry per CDR3 protein. The table shows around 250,000 distinct CDR3 sequences, with 45% to 70% occurring only once. Sequences were obtained from sorted CD4+, CD8+, or CD8+CD57+ T cells (not recorded which) from PBMCs. These receptors were collected from a human donor with severe aplastic anemia or a healthy control (not recorded which).

In this sample, this clonotype turned up many times. J is TRBJ2-7 and V is TRBV5-5; D might be TRBD1 or TRBD2, each matching 6 bases. The germline V gene has CDR1 SGHKS and CDR2 YYEKEE (reference sequence). Trimming took off 4 bases at V and 3 bases at J, with 17 bases between the two ends. This CDR3 is built from 15 residues. CDR3 residues: CASSGGPGMSYEQYF. The CDR3 nucleotides are TGTGCCAGCAGCGGGGGGCCTGGGATGAGCTACGAGCAGTACTTC.

This clonotype was seen ten or more times. The chain employs TRBV2 and TRBJ1-1; TRBD1 agrees at 9 bases. V lost 6 bases and J lost 6; bases outside the gene matches: 8. The CDR3 is 14 amino acids. The germline V gene encodes CDR1 SNHLY and CDR2 FYNNEI. For the CDR3, the DNA is TGTGCCAGCAGAGTGGGACAGGGTTTGTCTGAAGCTTTCTTT. Protein: CASRVGQGLSEAFF.

This chain uses TRBV19 with TRBJ2-7; D perhaps matches TRBD2 (5 bases). V was pared by 3 bases and J by 2 bases, with 11 bases between. The CDR3 covers 14 residues. CDR1 and CDR2 (germline): LNHDA, SQIVND (reference sequence). This CDR3 reads CASSISEGPYEQYF. The CDR3 DNA follows: TGTGCCAGTAGTATTAGTGAGGGCCCCTACGAGCAGTACTTC.

V is TRBV12-5 and J is TRBJ1-2; the D is unclear. This CDR3 spans 12 amino acids. With 5 bases removed from V and 0 bases from J, the gap between germline ends came to 4 bases. CDR1 is LGHNT, CDR2 FRNRAP, per germline. The CDR3 loop is CASGTTNYGYTF. The CDR3, as DNA: TGTGCTAGTGGTACCACTAACTATGGCTACACCTTC.

Ten or more counts support this clonotype. This sequence may be a read error, since a much larger clone differs from it by one base. The chain uses TRBV15 and TRBJ1-1; maybe TRBD1 (5 bases). The germline V gene has CDR1 LNHNV and CDR2 YYDKDF (reference sequence). This CDR3 spans 15 amino acids. CDR3 loop: CATSPYSGAVTVAFF. The CDR3 DNA is TGTGCCACCAGCCCATACTCCGGGGCAGTAACTGTAGCTTTCTTT.

The gene calls are TRBV7-9 and TRBJ2-5; TRBD2 might be the D (6 bases). The CDR3 runs 17 residues. CDR1 and CDR2 from the germline V gene are SEHNR and FQNEAQ (reference sequence). The V end was cut by 8 bases, the J end by 2 bases, with 24 bases between. The DNA of the CDR3 is TGTGCCAGCGGCGGGACTCCCGGCACTTGGACACAAGAGACCCAGTACTTC. Translated, it gives CASGGTPGTWTQETQYF.

The chain couples TRBV5-1 to TRBJ2-7; weak D call: TRBD1 (5 bases). The CDR3 is made up of 13 amino acids. Germline V CDR1 and CDR2: SGHRS, YFSETQ. Trimming removed 1 base from V and 7 bases from J, with 12 bases in between. CDR3 protein: CASSLWQGREQYF. Here the CDR3 DNA reads TGCGCCAGCAGCTTGTGGCAGGGAAGGGAGCAGTACTTC.

Comment on this clonotype: A much larger clone differs by one base, so this may be a read error. This chain connects TRBV10-3 to TRBJ1-2, with a possible D match to TRBD1 (6 bases). CDR1 is ENHRY and CDR2 is SYGVKD in the germline V gene. The ends were cut back, 6 bases at V and 2 bases at J, with 25 bases in the middle. This CDR3 has 18 amino acids. CDR3: CAISLTGLPDPLNYGYTF. As DNA, the CDR3 is TGTGCCATCAGCCTTACAGGGCTCCCTGACCCACTAAACTATGGCTACACCTTC.

The chain combines TRBV12-3 or TRBV12-4 with TRBJ2-5; possibly TRBD1 for D (5 bases). The CDR3 covers 15 residues. The V gene lost 1 base and the J gene lost 7 bases, with 16 bases spanning the gap. CDR3 sequence reads: CASSLGPRCTGTQYF. Here the CDR3 DNA reads TGTGCCAGCAGTTTAGGCCCCAGGTGTACAGGGACCCAGTACTTC.

J is TRBJ1-2 and V is TRBV10-3; D unclear. V dropped 0 bases and J dropped 4 bases, with 6 bases sitting between them. The germline gives CDR1 ENHRY, CDR2 SYGVKD. There are 13 residues in the CDR3. CDR3 sequence reads: CAISESGSYGYTF. CDR3 in DNA: TGTGCCATCAGTGAGTCGGGCAGCTATGGCTACACCTTC.

This clonotype was observed at least ten times. The genes are TRBV7-2 and TRBJ1-5, with TRBD1 matching 7 bases. The CDR3 runs 15 residues. With 5 bases clipped from V and 3 bases from J, the junction kept 7 bases outside the gene matches. Germline V lookup: CDR1 SGHTA, CDR2 FQGNSA. This CDR3 reads CASSPGQSLNQPQHF. The CDR3 nucleotides are TGTGCCAGCAGCCCGGGACAGAGCCTCAATCAGCCCCAGCATTTT.

This sequence joins TRBV24-1 and TRBJ1-5; D might be TRBD1 (6 bases). Germline CDR1 is KGHDR and CDR2 is SFDVKD. CDR3 length equals 16 residues. V lost 9 bases and J 1 base, leaving 18 bases between the germline ends. The CDR3 bases are TGTGCCACCCCACAATCGGGGGCGAGAAGCAATCAGCCCCAGCATTTT. Translated, it gives CATPQSGARSNQPQHF.